This T cell receptor (beta chain) was captured in a study of blood T cell repertoires in COVID-19. Turning to the study itself: Material from acute and convalescent COVID-19 was sourced from the United States, Italy and Spain. PBMCs, B-cell-depleted T cells, or T cells provided the cDNA or gDNA that made up the material.

Germline loops: CDR1 SGHVS, CDR2 FQNEAQ. Trimming at V came to 5 bases and at J to 5 bases, leaving 9 bases not matched to a gene. The CDR3 is 15 residues long. In the authors' workflow: Estimates of nucleated cell counts were drawn from the amplification of reference gene primers. Profiling relied on immunoSEQ multiplex PCR, and the TCRdb table lists in-frame clones only, not all of them. V and J calls and clone size are copied from that table; D and trimming were computed from the DNA. Of about 82,000 clones in the sample, about 83% were seen once. Input material: peripheral blood. This chain joins TRBV7-8 and TRBJ2-5; TRBD2 agrees at 9 bases. This TCR derives from a woman aged 55-70 years with acute or convalescent COVID-19. In DNA form, the CDR3 reads TGTGCCAGCAGCCTCAGCGGGGGGCCCGTGGAGACCCAGTACTTC. Its protein is CASSLSGGPVETQYF.